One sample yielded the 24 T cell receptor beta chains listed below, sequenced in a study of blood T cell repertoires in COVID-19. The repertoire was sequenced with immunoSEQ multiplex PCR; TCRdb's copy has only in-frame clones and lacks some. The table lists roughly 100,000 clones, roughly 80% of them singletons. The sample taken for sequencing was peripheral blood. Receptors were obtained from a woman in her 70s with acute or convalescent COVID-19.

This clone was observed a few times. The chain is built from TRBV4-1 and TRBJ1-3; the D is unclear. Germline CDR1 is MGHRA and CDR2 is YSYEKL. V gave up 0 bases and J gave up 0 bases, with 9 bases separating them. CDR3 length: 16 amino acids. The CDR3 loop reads CASSQDGQISGNTIYF. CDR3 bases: TGCGCCAGCAGCCAAGATGGGCAGATCTCTGGAAACACCATATATTTT.

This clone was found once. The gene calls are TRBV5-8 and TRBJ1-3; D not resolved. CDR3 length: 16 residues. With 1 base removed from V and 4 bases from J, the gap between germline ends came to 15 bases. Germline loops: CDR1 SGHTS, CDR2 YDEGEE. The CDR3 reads CASSLTGWLAGNTIYF. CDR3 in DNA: TGTGCCAGCAGCTTGACGGGTTGGCTGGCCGGAAACACCATATATTTT.

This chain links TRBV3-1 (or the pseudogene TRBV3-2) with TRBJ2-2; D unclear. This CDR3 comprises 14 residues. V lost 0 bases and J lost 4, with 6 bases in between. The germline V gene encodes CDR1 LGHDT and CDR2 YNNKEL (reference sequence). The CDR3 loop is CASSQDIITGELFF. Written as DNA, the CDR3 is TGTGCCAGCAGCCAAGACATCATCACCGGGGAGCTGTTTTTT.

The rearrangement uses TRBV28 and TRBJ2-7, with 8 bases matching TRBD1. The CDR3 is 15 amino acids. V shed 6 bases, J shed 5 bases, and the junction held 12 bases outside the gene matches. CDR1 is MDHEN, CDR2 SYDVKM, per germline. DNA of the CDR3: TGTGCCAGCAGCCCATCCGGGACAGGAGGGCACGAGCAGTACTTC. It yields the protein CASSPSGTGGHEQYF.

The CDR3 bases are TGCGCCAGCAGTGAGTCGACAGCAGGGAGGACAGATACGCAGTATTTT. Translation gives CASSESTAGRTDTQYF. The rearrangement links TRBV10-1 to TRBJ2-3; maybe TRBD2 (6 bases). The germline V and J ends were trimmed by 0 bases and 3 bases, with 13 bases remaining between them. Germline V gives CDR1 WNHNN, CDR2 SYGVQD (reference sequence). The CDR3 length is 16 residues.

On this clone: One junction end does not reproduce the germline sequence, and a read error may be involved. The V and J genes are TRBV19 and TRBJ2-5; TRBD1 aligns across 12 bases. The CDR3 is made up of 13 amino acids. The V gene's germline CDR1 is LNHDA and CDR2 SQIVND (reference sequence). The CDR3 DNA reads TGTGCCAGTAGTAGGGACCGGGACAGGGGGCTTCACTTC. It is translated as CASSRDRDRGLHF. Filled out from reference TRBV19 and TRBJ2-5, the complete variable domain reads DGGITQSPKYLFRKEGQNVTLSCEQNLNHDAMYWYRQDPGQGLRLIYYSQIVNDFQKGDIAEGYSVSREKKESFPLTVTSAQKNPTAFYLCASSRDRDRGLHFGPGTRLLVL.

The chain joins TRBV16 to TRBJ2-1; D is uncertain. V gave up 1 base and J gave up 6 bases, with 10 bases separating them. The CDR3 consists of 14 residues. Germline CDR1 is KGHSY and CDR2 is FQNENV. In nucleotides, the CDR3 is TGTGCCAGCAGCCAATTGAACCAGGTCAATGAGCAGTTCTTC. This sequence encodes CASSQLNQVNEQFF.

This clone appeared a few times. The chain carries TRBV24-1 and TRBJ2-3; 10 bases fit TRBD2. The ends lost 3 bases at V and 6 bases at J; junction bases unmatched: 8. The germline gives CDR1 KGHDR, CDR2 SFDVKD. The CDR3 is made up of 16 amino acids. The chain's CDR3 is CATSDPSGGHLDTQYF. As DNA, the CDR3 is TGTGCCACCAGTGATCCTAGCGGGGGTCACCTCGATACGCAGTATTTT.

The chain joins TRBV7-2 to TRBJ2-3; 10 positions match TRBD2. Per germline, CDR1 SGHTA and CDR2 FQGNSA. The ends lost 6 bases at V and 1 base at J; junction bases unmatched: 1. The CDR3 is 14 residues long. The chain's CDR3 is CASRTSGGTDTQYF. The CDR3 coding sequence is TGTGCCAGCAGAACTAGCGGGGGCACAGATACGCAGTATTTT.

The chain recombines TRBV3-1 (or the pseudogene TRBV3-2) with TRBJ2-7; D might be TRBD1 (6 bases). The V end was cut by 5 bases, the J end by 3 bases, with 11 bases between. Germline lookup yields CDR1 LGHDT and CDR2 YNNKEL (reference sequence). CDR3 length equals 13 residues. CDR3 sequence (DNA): TGTGCCAGCAGCGGGACAATAAGCTACGAGCAGTACTTC. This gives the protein CASSGTISYEQYF.

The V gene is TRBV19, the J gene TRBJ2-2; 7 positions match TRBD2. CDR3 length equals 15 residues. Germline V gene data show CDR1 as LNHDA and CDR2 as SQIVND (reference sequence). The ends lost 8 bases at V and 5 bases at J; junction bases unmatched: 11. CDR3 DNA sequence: TGTGCCAGTTCAGCGGTCCTCGGGGGGACCGGGGAGCTGTTTTTT. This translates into CASSAVLGGTGELFF.

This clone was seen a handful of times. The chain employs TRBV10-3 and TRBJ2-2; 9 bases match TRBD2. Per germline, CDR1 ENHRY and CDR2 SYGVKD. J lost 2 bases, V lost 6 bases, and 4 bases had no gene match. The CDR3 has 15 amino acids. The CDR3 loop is CAIRKRGENTGELFF. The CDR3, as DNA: TGTGCCATCAGGAAGCGGGGGGAAAACACCGGGGAGCTGTTTTTT.

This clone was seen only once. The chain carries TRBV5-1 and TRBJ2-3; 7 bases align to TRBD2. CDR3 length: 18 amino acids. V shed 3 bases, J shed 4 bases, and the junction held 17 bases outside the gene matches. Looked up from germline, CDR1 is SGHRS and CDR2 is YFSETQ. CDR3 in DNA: TGCGCCAGCAGCTACGGCCCCCAGCGGGGCGGGTTATCAGATACGCAGTATTTT. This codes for CASSYGPQRGGLSDTQYF. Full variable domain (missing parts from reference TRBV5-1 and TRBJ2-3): KAGVTQTPRYLIKTRGQQVTLSCSPISGHRSVSWYQQTPGQGLQFLFEYFSETQRNKGNFPGRFSGRQFSNSRSEMNVSTLELGDSALYLCASSYGPQRGGLSDTQYFGPGTRLTVL.

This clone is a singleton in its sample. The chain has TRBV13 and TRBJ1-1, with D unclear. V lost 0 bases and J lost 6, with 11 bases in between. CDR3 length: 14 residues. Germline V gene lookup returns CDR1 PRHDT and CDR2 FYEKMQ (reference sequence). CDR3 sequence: CASSLGLNRAEAFF. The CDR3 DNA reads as TGTGCCAGCAGCTTAGGCCTGAATCGCGCTGAAGCTTTCTTT.

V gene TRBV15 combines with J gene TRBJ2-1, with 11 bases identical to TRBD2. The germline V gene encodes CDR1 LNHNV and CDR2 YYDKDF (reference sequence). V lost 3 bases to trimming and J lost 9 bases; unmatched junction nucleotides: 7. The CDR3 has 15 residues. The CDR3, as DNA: TGTGCCACCAGCAGGTCGGCTAGCGGGGGGCCTGAGCAGTTCTTC. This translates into CATSRSASGGPEQFF. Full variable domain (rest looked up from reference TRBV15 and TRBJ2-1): DAMVIQNPRYQVTQFGKPVTLSCSQTLNHNVMYWYQQKSSQAPKLLFHYYDKDFNNEADTPDNFQSRRPNTSFCFLDIRSPGLGDTAMYLCATSRSASGGPEQFFGPGTRLTVL.

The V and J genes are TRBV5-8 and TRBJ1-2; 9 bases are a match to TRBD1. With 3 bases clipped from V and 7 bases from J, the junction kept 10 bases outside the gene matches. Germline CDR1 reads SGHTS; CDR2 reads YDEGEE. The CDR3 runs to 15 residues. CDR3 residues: CASSSRATGGFGYTF. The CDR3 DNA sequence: TGTGCCAGCAGCTCCAGAGCAACAGGGGGCTTTGGCTACACCTTC.

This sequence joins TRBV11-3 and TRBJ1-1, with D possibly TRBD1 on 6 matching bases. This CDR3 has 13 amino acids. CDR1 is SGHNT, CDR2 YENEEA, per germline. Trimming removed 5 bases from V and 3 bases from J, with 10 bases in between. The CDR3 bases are TGTGCCAGCAGCCAACAGGGCTACACTGAAGCTTTCTTT. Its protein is CASSQQGYTEAFF.

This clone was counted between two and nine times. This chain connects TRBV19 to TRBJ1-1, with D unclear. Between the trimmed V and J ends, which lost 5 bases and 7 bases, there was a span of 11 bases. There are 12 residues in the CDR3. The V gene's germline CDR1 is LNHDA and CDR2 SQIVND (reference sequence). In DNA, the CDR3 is TGTGCCAGTAGTGGAGGGCGACTTGAAGCTTTCTTT. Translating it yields CASSGGRLEAFF.

CDR3 sequence reads: CASSQGTGLNQPQHF. The CDR3 coding sequence is TGTGCCAGCAGCCAAGGGACAGGGTTAAATCAGCCCCAGCATTTT. This chain joins TRBV3-1 (or the pseudogene TRBV3-2) and TRBJ1-5, with 8 positions matching TRBD1. CDR3 length equals 15 residues. CDR1 LGHDT and CDR2 YNNKEL come from the germline V gene (reference sequence). Trimming at V came to 1 base and at J to 4 bases, leaving 3 bases not matched to a gene.

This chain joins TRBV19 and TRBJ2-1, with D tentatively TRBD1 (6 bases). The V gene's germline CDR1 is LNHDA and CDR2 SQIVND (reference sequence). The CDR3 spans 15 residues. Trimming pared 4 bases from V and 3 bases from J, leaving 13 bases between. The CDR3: CASSRTAEGYNEQFF. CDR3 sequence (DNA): TGTGCCAGTAGTAGGACAGCGGAAGGCTACAATGAGCAGTTCTTC. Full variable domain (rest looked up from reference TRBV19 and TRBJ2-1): DGGITQSPKYLFRKEGQNVTLSCEQNLNHDAMYWYRQDPGQGLRLIYYSQIVNDFQKGDIAEGYSVSREKKESFPLTVTSAQKNPTAFYLCASSRTAEGYNEQFFGPGTRLTVL.

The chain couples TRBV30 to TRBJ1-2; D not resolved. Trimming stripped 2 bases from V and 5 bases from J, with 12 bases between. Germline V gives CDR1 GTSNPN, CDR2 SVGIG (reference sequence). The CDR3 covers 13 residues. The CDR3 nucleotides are TGTGCCTGGAGTAGAGCGGCAACGTATGGCTACACCTTC. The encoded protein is CAWSRAATYGYTF.

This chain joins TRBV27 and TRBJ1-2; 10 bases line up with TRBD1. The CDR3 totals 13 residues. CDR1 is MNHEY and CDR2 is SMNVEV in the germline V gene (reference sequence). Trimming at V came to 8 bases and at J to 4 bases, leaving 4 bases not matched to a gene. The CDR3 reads CASRGTGVYGYTF. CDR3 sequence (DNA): TGTGCCAGCCGCGGGACAGGGGTCTATGGCTACACCTTC.

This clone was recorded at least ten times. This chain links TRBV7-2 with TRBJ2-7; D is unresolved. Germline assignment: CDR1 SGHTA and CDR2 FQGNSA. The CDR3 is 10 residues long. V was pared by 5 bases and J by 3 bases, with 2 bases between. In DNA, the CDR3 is TGTGCCAGCAGCCGCTACGAGCAGTACTTC. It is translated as CASSRYEQYF.

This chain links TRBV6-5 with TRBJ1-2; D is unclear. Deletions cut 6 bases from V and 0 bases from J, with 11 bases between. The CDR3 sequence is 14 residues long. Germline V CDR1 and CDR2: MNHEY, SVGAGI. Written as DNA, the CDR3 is TGTGCCAGCAGCCACTCCACCGCTAACTATGGCTACACCTTC. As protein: CASSHSTANYGYTF.